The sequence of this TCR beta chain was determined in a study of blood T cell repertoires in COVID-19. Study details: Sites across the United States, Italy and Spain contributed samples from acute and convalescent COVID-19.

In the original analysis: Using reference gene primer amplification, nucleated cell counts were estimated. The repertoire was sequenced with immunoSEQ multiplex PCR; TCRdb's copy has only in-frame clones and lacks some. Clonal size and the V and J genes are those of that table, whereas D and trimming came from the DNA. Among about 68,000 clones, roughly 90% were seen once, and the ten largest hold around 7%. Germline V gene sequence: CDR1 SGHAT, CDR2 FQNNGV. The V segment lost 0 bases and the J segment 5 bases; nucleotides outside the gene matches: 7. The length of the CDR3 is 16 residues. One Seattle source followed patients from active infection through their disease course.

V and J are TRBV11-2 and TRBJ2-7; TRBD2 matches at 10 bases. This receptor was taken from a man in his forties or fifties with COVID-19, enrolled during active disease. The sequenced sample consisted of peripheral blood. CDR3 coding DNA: TGTGCCAGCAGCTTAGAAAAGCGGGGGGGCCCGAACGAGCAGTACTTC. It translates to CASSLEKRGGPNEQYF.